This TCR beta chain was documented in a study of beta chain features in type 1 diabetes. This clone was observed a few times. As yet, its antigen is unknown. General study findings and limits: People with Type 1 diabetes carried modestly yet significantly shorter TCRB CDR3s in all four CD4+ subsets.

The isolated RNA, all of it, was reverse transcribed, so expressed TCRB transcripts were what got sequenced. Generated by immunoSEQ multiplex PCR, the TCRdb table keeps only in-frame clones and is missing some. The sample has over 150,000 clones; approximately 10% are singletons. The CDR3 contains 17 residues. J gave up 2 bases and V 4 bases, and 6 bases lay outside the gene matches. Germline CDR1 and CDR2: SEHNR and FQNEAQ (reference sequence). The rearrangement joins TRBV7-9 to TRBJ2-7, with 15 bases aligning to TRBD2. Sequenced material: central memory CD4+ T cells from blood. This TCR was sampled from a man aged 25 to 45 with type 1 diabetes. The CDR3 sequence: CASSSGTSGRFTYEQYF. CDR3 in DNA: TGTGCCAGCAGCTCCGGGACTAGCGGGAGGTTCACCTACGAGCAGTACTTC.